This is a list of T cell receptor beta chains from one sample in a study of T cell responses to AZD1222 COVID-19 vaccine. Clones were read by immunoSEQ multiplex PCR, and TCRdb kept only the in-frame ones, dropping some. This table holds approximately 120,000 clones, roughly nine tenths found once. This specimen consisted of peripheral blood, obtained 28 days after the second AZD1222 dose. The receptors stem from an adult who received the AZD1222 COVID-19 vaccine. CDR3s include the opening cysteine and the closing phenylalanine or tryptophan. D genes are given only for firm matches. Where a row states a size, it is once, few, many or the class of an expanded clone; other rows omit it.

clone_size	v_call	d_call	j_call	cdr3_aa	cdr3_nt
once	TRBV5-4	TRBD1	TRBJ1-3	CASSFGRQGAGNTIYF	TGTGCCAGCAGCTTTGGGCGACAGGGCGCTGGAAACACCATATATTTT
NA	TRBV24-1	NA	TRBJ2-1	CATSDSFRGNEQFF	TGTGCCACCAGTGATTCCTTCCGGGGAAATGAGCAGTTCTTC
NA	TRBV10-2	NA	TRBJ1-5	CASSRQVFQPQHF	TGCGCCAGCAGTCGACAGGTTTTTCAGCCCCAGCATTTT
NA	TRBV9	NA	TRBJ2-1	CASSVGGTSYNEQFF	TGTGCCAGCAGCGTAGGCGGGACCTCCTACAATGAGCAGTTCTTC
NA	TRBV23-1	NA	TRBJ1-2	CASSQIPLGHGHTF	TGCGCCAGCAGTCAAATCCCCTTAGGACATGGACACACCTTC
NA	TRBV9	NA	TRBJ2-1	CASSVVGSVGSNEQFF	TGTGCCAGCAGCGTAGTTGGGAGCGTGGGGAGCAATGAGCAGTTCTTC
NA	TRBV18	TRBD1	TRBJ2-2	CASSLTGANTGELFF	TGTGCCAGCTCACTGACAGGGGCGAACACCGGGGAGCTGTTTTTT
NA	TRBV4-1	NA	TRBJ1-2	CASSQDQGAGYGYTF	TGCGCCAGCAGCCAAGATCAAGGGGCCGGCTATGGCTACACCTTC
NA	TRBV3-1/TRBV3-2	NA	TRBJ1-1	CASSLEGSGAFF	TGTGCCAGCAGTCTCGAGGGGTCGGGAGCTTTCTTT
NA	TRBV11-2	NA	TRBJ1-5	CASSRRGGISNQPQHF	TGTGCCAGCAGCCGTAGGGGGGGAATTAGCAATCAGCCCCAGCATTTT
NA	TRBV9	NA	TRBJ1-3	CASSVAGSGNTIYF	TGTGCCAGCAGCGTAGCAGGCTCTGGAAACACCATATATTTT
NA	TRBV4-2	NA	TRBJ1-2	CASSHTAAIANYGYTF	TGTGCCAGCAGCCATACTGCGGCGATAGCTAACTATGGCTACACCTTC
NA	TRBV3-1/TRBV3-2	NA	TRBJ1-5	CASSQEGNRPQHF	TGTGCCAGCAGCCAAGAGGGGAATCGGCCCCAGCATTTT
NA	TRBV9	TRBD2	TRBJ2-3	CASSVSGGTDTQYF	TGTGCCAGCAGCGTTAGCGGGGGCACAGATACGCAGTATTTT
NA	TRBV30	NA	TRBJ2-7	CAWSRDVDYEQYF	TGTGCCTGGAGTCGGGACGTAGACTACGAGCAGTACTTC
NA	TRBV7-9	NA	TRBJ1-2	CASSRVLNYGYTF	TGTGCCAGCAGCAGGGTCTTAAACTATGGCTACACCTTC
NA	TRBV4-1	NA	TRBJ1-1	CASSQEAANTEAFF	TGCGCCAGCAGCCAAGAAGCCGCGAACACTGAAGCTTTCTTT
NA	TRBV2	TRBD2	TRBJ2-3	CASPKSASGADTQYF	TGTGCCAGCCCCAAGTCTGCTAGCGGGGCCGATACGCAGTATTTT
NA	TRBV10-3	NA	TRBJ1-2	CAISETLYGYTF	TGTGCCATCAGTGAGACCCTCTATGGCTACACCTTC
NA	TRBV4-1	NA	TRBJ1-2	CASSTLTGPNYGYTF	TGCGCCAGCAGTACCCTGACAGGACCTAACTATGGCTACACCTTC
NA	TRBV5-1	NA	TRBJ1-4	CASGAMGATNEKLFF	TGCGCCAGCGGAGCCATGGGTGCAACTAATGAAAAACTGTTTTTT
NA	TRBV5-1	TRBD1	TRBJ1-4	CASSFSGTGEEKLFF	TGCGCCAGCAGCTTCTCCGGGACAGGGGAAGAAAAACTGTTTTTT
NA	TRBV7-9	NA	TRBJ1-1	CASSLGGDRAEAFF	TGTGCCAGCAGCTTGGGGGGTGATCGGGCTGAAGCTTTCTTT
once	TRBV10-2	NA	TRBJ2-4	CASSPENIQYF	TGCGCCAGCAGCCCTGAAAACATTCAGTACTTC
NA	TRBV5-1	NA	TRBJ1-2	CASSPMTDYGYTF	TGCGCCAGCAGCCCTATGACAGACTATGGCTACACCTTC
NA	TRBV4-2	TRBD2	TRBJ2-5	CASSLTAGTSKETQYF	TGTGCCAGCAGCCTGACTGCCGGGACTAGCAAAGAGACCCAGTACTTC
NA	TRBV7-3	TRBD2	TRBJ2-1	CASSLSGGAAYNEQFF	TGTGCCAGCAGCCTTAGCGGGGGGGCCGCCTACAATGAGCAGTTCTTC
NA	TRBV5-8	NA	TRBJ2-2	CASSQGGGELFF	TGTGCCAGCAGCCAAGGTGGAGGGGAGCTGTTTTTT
NA	TRBV4-1	NA	TRBJ1-5	CASSQVGARFSQPQHF	TGCGCCAGCAGCCAAGTGGGGGCCCGGTTCAGTCAGCCCCAGCATTTT
NA	TRBV5-1	NA	TRBJ2-2	CASSTRATSTGELFF	TGCGCCAGCAGCACCCGGGCCACGAGTACCGGGGAGCTGTTTTTT
once	TRBV2	NA	TRBJ2-5	CATSKGNSQRETQYF	TGTGCCACCTCAAAGGGGAACTCACAAAGGGAGACCCAGTACTTC
once	TRBV30	NA	TRBJ1-2	CAWSIAGYGYTF	TGTGCCTGGAGTATTGCGGGCTATGGCTACACCTTC
few	TRBV18	NA	TRBJ2-7	CASSSASEQYF	TGTGCCAGCTCATCCGCCAGCGAGCAGTACTTC
NA	TRBV30	NA	TRBJ2-3	CAWRQGSTDTQYF	TGTGCCTGGAGGCAGGGGAGCACAGATACGCAGTATTTT
NA	TRBV5-6	TRBD1	TRBJ1-5	CASSWGPGQSNQPQHF	TGTGCCAGCAGCTGGGGTCCGGGACAGAGTAATCAGCCCCAGCATTTT
NA	TRBV6-5	NA	TRBJ1-1	CASTAAGGVTEAFF	TGTGCCAGCACCGCTGCGGGGGGCGTCACTGAAGCTTTCTTT
NA	TRBV30	NA	TRBJ2-4	CAWSRNRADIQYF	TGTGCCTGGAGCCGGAACAGGGCTGACATTCAGTACTTC
NA	TRBV27	NA	TRBJ2-1	CASSPGTPGNEQFF	TGTGCCAGCAGCCCCGGGACTCCTGGCAATGAGCAGTTCTTC
NA	TRBV19	NA	TRBJ2-2	CASRRAGELFF	TGTGCCAGTAGGAGGGCCGGGGAGCTGTTTTTT
NA	TRBV30	NA	TRBJ1-5	CAWSAGLDQPQHF	TGTGCCTGGAGTGCAGGGCTTGACCAGCCCCAGCATTTT
once	TRBV5-1	NA	TRBJ1-4	CASSLAGTTNEKLFF	TGCGCCAGCAGCTTGGCCGGGACAACTAATGAAAAACTGTTTTTT
NA	TRBV6-6	TRBD1	TRBJ1-4	CATWTGLNEKLFF	TGTGCCACCTGGACAGGTCTTAATGAAAAACTGTTTTTT
NA	TRBV30	TRBD2	TRBJ2-3	CAWSRLAGPTDTQYF	TGTGCCTGGAGCCGACTAGCGGGGCCCACAGATACGCAGTATTTT
NA	TRBV7-2	NA	TRBJ1-4	CASSRVGEKLFF	TGTGCCAGCAGCCGAGTCGGGGAAAAACTGTTTTTT
once	TRBV18	TRBD1	TRBJ1-2	CASSTNRGDGYTF	TGTGCCAGCTCAACCAACAGGGGGGATGGCTACACCTTC
NA	TRBV5-1	NA	TRBJ2-1	CASSLVGPTAYNEQFF	TGCGCCAGCAGCTTGGTAGGCCCCACGGCCTACAATGAGCAGTTCTTC
once	TRBV12-5	NA	TRBJ1-1	CASGLVSGWNTEAFF	TGTGCTAGTGGTTTGGTATCAGGCTGGAACACTGAAGCTTTCTTT
few	TRBV24-1	NA	TRBJ1-5	CATSDPTSPNQPQHF	TGTGCCACCAGTGACCCAACCAGCCCCAATCAGCCCCAGCATTTT
NA	TRBV5-6	NA	TRBJ1-6	CASSRRGYNSPLHF	TGTGCCAGCAGCCGAAGGGGTTATAATTCACCCCTCCACTTT
NA	TRBV3-1/TRBV3-2	NA	TRBJ1-1	CASSRGPGRAYTEAFF	TGTGCCAGCAGCCGGGGGCCGGGACGGGCCTACACTGAAGCTTTCTTT
NA	TRBV18	NA	TRBJ2-2	CASSPPNGELFF	TGTGCCAGCTCACCACCGAACGGGGAGCTGTTTTTT
NA	TRBV15	NA	TRBJ1-1	CATSRGARGGMNTEAFF	TGTGCCACCAGCAGAGGAGCAAGGGGGGGTATGAACACTGAAGCTTTCTTT
NA	TRBV6-2/TRBV6-3	NA	TRBJ2-1	CASSLFPAPYNEQFF	TGTGCCAGCAGTTTGTTTCCTGCCCCCTACAATGAGCAGTTCTTC
NA	TRBV18	TRBD1	TRBJ1-5	CASSPKDRVGQPQHF	TGTGCCAGCTCACCAAAGGACAGGGTGGGGCAGCCCCAGCATTTT